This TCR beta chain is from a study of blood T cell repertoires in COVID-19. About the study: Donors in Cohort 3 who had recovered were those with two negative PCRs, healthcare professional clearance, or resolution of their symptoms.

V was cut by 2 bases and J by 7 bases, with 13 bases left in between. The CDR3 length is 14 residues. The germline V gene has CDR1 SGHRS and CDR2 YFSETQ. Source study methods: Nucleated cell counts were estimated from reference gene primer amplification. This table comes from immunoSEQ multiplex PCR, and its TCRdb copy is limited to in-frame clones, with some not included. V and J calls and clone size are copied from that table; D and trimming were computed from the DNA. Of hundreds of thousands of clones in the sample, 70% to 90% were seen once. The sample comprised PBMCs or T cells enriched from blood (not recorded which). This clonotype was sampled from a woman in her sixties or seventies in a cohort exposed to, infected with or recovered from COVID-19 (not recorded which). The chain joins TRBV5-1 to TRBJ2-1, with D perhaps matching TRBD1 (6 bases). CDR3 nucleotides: TGCGCCAGCAGCTTCAGGGGATCTTGGAATGAGCAGTTCTTC. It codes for CASSFRGSWNEQFF.